This T cell receptor beta chain is drawn from a study of STAT3 mutations in large granular lymphocyte leukemia. Across the whole study: More than half of T-LGLL patients received immunosuppressive therapy.

About this clone: Its cognate antigen is unknown.

Germline V CDR1 and CDR2: MDHEN, SYDVKM. CDR3 length: 16 amino acids. With 5 bases clipped from V and 4 bases from J, the junction kept 13 bases outside the gene matches. Clones were sequenced by immunoSEQ multiplex PCR, and TCRdb holds only the in-frame ones, with some missing. Here the sample spans 25,000 to 30,000 clones, 60% to 85% being singletons. Study-wide findings and caveats: At least one immunodominant TCR beta clonotype appeared in every T-cell large granular lymphocyte leukemia patient. After therapy, about 35% of the 18 patients switched clonotypes, all new clones STAT3 wild type. In some patients, a small highly pathogenic clone possibly went undetected.

This TCR came from a woman aged 45 to 65 with T-cell large granular lymphocyte leukemia. Some clones in this sample may be carry-over from other donors' samples. Specimen: peripheral blood mononuclear cells. V is TRBV28 and J is TRBJ2-7; TRBD1 aligns across 8 bases. The CDR3 region has the DNA TGTGCCAGCAGTCCCATTCGGACAGGGAAACTTTACGAGCAGTACTTC. This gives the protein CASSPIRTGKLYEQYF.